The clone carrying this TCR beta chain was detected only once. Antigen: not known. The repertoire was sequenced with immunoSEQ multiplex PCR; TCRdb's copy has only in-frame clones and lacks some. The sample consists of approximately 50,000 clones, nearly 95% of them appearing once. The trim removed 3 bases at V and 0 bases at J, leaving 5 bases unmatched. The CDR3 is 15 residues long. Germline V gives CDR1 MDHEN, CDR2 SYDVKM. The data stem from a study of siplizumab effects on memory and regulatory T cells. Study-wide results and limits: Proliferating Tregs taken from siplizumab cultures were not shown to have a confirmed suppressive function. Many proliferating CD4+ or CD8+ clones remained unclassified. Roughly 75-97% of them could not be assigned either a naive or a memory phenotype. Naive T cell populations appeared to exhibit greater diversity than memory cells and appeared to be major alloresponse contributors.

Material for sequencing was CD8+ T cells sorted from blood. This sequence originates from a human donor in good health. This rearrangement joins TRBV28 to TRBJ2-7; 7 nucleotides align to TRBD2. CDR3 sequence: CASSFELADSYEQYF. In DNA, the CDR3 is TGTGCCAGCAGTTTTGAGCTAGCGGACTCCTACGAGCAGTACTTC. The whole variable domain, remainder taken from reference TRBV28 and TRBJ2-7, is DVKVTQSSRYLVKRTGEKVFLECVQDMDHENMFWYRQDPGLGLRLIYFSYDVKMKEKGDIPEGYSVSREKKERFSLILESASTNQTSMYLCASSFELADSYEQYFGPGTRLTVT.